The clone carrying this T cell receptor (beta chain) was found a few times. Its antigen is unknown. This sample is drawn from a study of cytomegalovirus exposure and HLA in healthy donors. The study's findings and limits: A reported reduction in N-insertions relative to the roughly 640-donor mean was seen in an Asian-associated ancestry cluster in a later analysis.

The CDR3 spans 15 residues. CDR1 is MNHNS and CDR2 is SASEGT in the germline V gene. V was pared by 1 base and J by 4 bases, with 11 bases between. Researchers ran the PCR with 60 Vbeta and 13 Jbeta primers. Sequencing used immunoSEQ multiplex PCR; TCRdb keeps in-frame clones, though not all of them. The sample holds around 200,000 clones, around 80% seen once. The sample consisted of PBMCs. The chain joins TRBV6-1 to TRBJ1-5; D is perhaps TRBD1 (6 bases). This TCR was recovered from a woman in her sixties or seventies in good health and CMV-seropositive. This CDR3 reads CASSEVGTGNQPQHF. CDR3 bases: TGTGCCAGCAGTGAAGTGGGTACAGGGAATCAGCCCCAGCATTTT.